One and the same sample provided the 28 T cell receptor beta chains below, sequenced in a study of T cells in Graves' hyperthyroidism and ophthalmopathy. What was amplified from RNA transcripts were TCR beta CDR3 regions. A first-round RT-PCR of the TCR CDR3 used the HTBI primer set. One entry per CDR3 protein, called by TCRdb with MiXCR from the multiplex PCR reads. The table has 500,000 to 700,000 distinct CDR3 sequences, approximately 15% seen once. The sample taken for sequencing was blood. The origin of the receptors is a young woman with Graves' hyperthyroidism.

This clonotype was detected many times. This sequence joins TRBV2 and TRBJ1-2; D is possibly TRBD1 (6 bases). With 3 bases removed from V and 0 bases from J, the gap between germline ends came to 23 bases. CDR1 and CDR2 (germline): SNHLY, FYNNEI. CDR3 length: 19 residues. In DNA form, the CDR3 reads TGTGCCAGCAGTGACCGCATCGACAGGCTGGGGAGGGCTAACTATGGCTACACCTTC. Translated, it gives CASSDRIDRLGRANYGYTF.

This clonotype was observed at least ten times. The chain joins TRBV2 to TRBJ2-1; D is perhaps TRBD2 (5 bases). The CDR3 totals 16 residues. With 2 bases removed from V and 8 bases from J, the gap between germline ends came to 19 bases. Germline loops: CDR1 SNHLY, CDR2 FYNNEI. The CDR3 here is CASSEIPGRGFDEQFF. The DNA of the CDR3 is TGTGCCAGCAGTGAAATACCGGGCCGGGGATTCGATGAGCAGTTCTTC. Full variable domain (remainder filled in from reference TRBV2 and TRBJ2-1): EPEVTQTPSHQVTQMGQEVILRCVPISNHLYFYWYRQILGQKVEFLVSFYNNEISEKSEIFDDQFSVERPDGSNFTLKIRSTKLEDSAMYFCASSEIPGRGFDEQFFGPGTRLTVL.

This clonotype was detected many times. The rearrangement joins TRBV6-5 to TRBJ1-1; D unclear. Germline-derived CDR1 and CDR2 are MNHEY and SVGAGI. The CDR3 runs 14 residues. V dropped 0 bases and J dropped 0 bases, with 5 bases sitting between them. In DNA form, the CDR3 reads TGTGCCAGCAGTTACTCAGAATTGAACACTGAAGCTTTCTTT. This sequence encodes CASSYSELNTEAFF.

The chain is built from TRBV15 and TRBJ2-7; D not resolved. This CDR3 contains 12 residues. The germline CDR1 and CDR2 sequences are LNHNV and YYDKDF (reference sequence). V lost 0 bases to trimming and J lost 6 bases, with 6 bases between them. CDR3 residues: CATSREGREQYF. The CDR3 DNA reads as TGTGCCACCAGCAGAGAGGGTCGCGAGCAGTACTTC.

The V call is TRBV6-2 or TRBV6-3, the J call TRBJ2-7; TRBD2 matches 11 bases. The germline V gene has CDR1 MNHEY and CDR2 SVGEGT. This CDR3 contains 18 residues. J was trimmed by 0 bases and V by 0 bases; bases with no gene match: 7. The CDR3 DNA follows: TGTGCCAGCAGTTACTCTGTACTAGCGGGAGATAGCTCCTACGAGCAGTACTTC. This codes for CASSYSVLAGDSSYEQYF.

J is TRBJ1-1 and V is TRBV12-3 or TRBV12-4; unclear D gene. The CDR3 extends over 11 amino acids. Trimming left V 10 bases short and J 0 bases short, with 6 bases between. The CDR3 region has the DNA TGTGCCACCACATTGAACACTGAAGCTTTCTTT. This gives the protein CATTLNTEAFF.

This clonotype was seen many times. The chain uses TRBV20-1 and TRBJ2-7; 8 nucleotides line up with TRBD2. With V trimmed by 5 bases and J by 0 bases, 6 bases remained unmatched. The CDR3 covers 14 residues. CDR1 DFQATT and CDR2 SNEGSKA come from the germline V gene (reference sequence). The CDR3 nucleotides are TGCAGTGCTTTTAGCGGGAAGAGCTCCTACGAGCAGTACTTC. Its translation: CSAFSGKSSYEQYF.

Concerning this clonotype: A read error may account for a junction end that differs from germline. The CDR3 region is CAWTPGGLAYPTDTRYF. The DNA of the CDR3 is TGTGCCTGGACCCCGGGTGGACTAGCATATCCCACAGATACGCGGTATTTT. V and J are TRBV30 and TRBJ2-3, with 8 bases fitting TRBD2. CDR3 length equals 17 residues. CDR1 GTSNPN and CDR2 SVGIG come from the germline V gene (reference sequence). Full variable domain (outside the CDR3, taken from reference TRBV30 and TRBJ2-3): SQTIHQWPATLVQPVGSPLSLECTVEGTSNPNLYWYRQAAGRGLQLLFYSVGIGQISSEVPQNLSASRPQDRQFILSSKKLLLSDSGFYLCAWTPGGLAYPTDTRYFGPGTRLTVL.

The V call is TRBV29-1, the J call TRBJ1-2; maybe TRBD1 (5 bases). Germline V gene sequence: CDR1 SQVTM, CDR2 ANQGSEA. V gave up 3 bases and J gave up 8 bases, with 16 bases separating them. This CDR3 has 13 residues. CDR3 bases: TGCAGCGTTGAGGGAGGGGTAAATAGGGGCTACACCTTC. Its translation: CSVEGGVNRGYTF.

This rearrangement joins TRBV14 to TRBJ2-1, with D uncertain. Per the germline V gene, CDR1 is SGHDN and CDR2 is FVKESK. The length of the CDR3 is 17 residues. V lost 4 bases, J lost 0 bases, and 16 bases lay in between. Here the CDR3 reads CASSLLGSMSSYNEQFF. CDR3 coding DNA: TGTGCCAGCAGCCTCCTGGGCTCCATGAGCTCCTACAATGAGCAGTTCTTC.

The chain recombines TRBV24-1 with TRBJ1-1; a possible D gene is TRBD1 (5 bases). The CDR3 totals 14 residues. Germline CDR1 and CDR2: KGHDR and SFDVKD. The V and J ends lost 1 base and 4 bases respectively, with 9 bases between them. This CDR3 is CATSDLTGPTEAFF. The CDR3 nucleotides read TGTGCCACCAGTGATTTAACGGGGCCCACTGAAGCTTTCTTT.

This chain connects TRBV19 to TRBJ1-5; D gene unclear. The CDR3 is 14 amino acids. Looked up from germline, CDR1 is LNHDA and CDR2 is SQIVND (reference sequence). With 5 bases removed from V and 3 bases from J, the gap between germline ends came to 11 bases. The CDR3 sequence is CASSQTELNQPQHF. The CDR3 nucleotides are TGTGCCAGTAGTCAGACCGAACTCAATCAGCCCCAGCATTTT.

CDR3 sequence reads: CASSARGTAYEQYF. DNA for the CDR3: TGCGCCAGCAGCGCCAGGGGGACAGCCTACGAGCAGTACTTC. J is TRBJ2-7 and V is TRBV5-1, with 7 bases aligning to TRBD1. The CDR3 extends over 14 amino acids. The V gene end was trimmed by 4 bases and the J gene end by 2 bases; junction bases not matched to a gene: 6. Germline V lookup: CDR1 SGHRS, CDR2 YFSETQ.

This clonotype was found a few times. The CDR3 DNA sequence: TGTGCCAGCCGGTTCGGGACAGGGAGTTTCGGCAATGAGCAGTTCTTC. It translates to CASRFGTGSFGNEQFF. This chain uses TRBV6-8 with TRBJ2-1; 9 bases are a match to TRBD1. The CDR3 has 16 amino acids. The germline V gene has CDR1 MNHGY and CDR2 SAAAGT. With 8 bases clipped from V and 6 bases from J, the junction kept 14 bases outside the gene matches.

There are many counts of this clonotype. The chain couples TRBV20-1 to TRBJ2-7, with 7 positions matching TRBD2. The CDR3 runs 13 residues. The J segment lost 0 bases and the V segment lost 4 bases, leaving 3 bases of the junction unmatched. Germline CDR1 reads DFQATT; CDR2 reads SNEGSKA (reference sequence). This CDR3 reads CSATGTNSYEQYF. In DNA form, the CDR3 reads TGCAGTGCTACCGGGACTAACTCCTACGAGCAGTACTTC.

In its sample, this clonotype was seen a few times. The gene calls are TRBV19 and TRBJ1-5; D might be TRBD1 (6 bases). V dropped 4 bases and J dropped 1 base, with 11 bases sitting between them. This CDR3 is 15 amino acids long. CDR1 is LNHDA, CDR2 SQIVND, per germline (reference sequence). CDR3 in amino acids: CASSKDRRSNQPQHF. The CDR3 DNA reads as TGTGCCAGTAGTAAGGACAGAAGGAGCAATCAGCCCCAGCATTTT. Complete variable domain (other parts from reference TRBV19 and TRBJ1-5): DGGITQSPKYLFRKEGQNVTLSCEQNLNHDAMYWYRQDPGQGLRLIYYSQIVNDFQKGDIAEGYSVSREKKESFPLTVTSAQKNPTAFYLCASSKDRRSNQPQHFGDGTRLSIL.

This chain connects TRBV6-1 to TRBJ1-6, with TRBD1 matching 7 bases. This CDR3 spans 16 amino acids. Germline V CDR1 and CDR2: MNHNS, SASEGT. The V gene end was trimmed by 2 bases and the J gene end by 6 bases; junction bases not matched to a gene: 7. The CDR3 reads CASSERVAGGNSPLHF. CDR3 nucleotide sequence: TGTGCCAGCAGTGAAAGGGTAGCAGGGGGTAATTCACCCCTCCACTTT.

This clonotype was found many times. CDR3: CASSQVAGGNEQFF. DNA of the CDR3: TGTGCCAGCAGCCAAGTAGCAGGGGGCAATGAGCAGTTCTTC. The chain couples TRBV3-1 to TRBJ2-1; 7 bases align to TRBD1. This CDR3 has 14 amino acids. Looked up from germline, CDR1 is LGHDT and CDR2 is YNNKEL (reference sequence). V was clipped by 1 base and J by 6 bases; unmatched bases: 3.

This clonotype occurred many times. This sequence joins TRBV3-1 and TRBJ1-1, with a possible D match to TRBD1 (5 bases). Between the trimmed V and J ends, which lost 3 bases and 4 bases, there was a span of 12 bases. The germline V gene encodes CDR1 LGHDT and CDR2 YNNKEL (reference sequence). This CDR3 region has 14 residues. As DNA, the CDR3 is TGTGCCAGCAGCCAGTGGGCGCAGGGCACTGAAGCTTTCTTT. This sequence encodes CASSQWAQGTEAFF.

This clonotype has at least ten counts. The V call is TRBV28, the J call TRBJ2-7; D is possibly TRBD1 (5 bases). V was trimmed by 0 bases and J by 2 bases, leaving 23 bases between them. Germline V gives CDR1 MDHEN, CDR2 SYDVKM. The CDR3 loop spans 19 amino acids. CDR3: CASSLWWGPRPDVTYEQYF. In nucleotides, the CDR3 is TGTGCCAGCAGTTTATGGTGGGGCCCCAGGCCTGACGTGACCTACGAGCAGTACTTC.

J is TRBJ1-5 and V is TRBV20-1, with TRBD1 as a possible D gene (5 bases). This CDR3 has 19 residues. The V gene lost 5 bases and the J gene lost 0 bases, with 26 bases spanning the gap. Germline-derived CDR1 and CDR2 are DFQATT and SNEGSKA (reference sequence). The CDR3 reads CSAPNWGRRRPYSNQPQHF. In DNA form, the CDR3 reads TGCAGTGCTCCGAATTGGGGCAGAAGAAGACCTTATAGCAATCAGCCCCAGCATTTT.

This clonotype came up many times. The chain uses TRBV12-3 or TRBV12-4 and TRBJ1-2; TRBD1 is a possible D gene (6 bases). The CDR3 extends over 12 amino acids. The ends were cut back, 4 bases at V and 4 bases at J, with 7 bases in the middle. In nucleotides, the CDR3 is TGTGCCAGCAGTTACAGGGCCTATGGCTACACCTTC. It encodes CASSYRAYGYTF.

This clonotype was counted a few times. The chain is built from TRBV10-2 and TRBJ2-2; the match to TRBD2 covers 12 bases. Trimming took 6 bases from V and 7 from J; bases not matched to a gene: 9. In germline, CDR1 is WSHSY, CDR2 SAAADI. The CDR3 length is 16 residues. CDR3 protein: CASRPPSGRADGELFF. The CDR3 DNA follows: TGCGCCAGCAGACCCCCTAGCGGGAGGGCCGACGGGGAGCTGTTTTTT.

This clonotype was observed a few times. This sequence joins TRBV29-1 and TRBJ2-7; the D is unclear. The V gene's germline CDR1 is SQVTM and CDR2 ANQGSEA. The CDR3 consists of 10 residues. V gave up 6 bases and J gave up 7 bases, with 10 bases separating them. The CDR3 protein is CSVTQGEQYF. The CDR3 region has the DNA TGCAGCGTCACTCAAGGGGAGCAGTACTTC.

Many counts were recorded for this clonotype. The CDR3 reads CASSESAGLMETQYF. The CDR3 DNA is TGCGCCAGCAGTGAGTCGGCAGGGTTGATGGAGACCCAGTACTTC. The rearrangement joins TRBV10-1 to TRBJ2-5; TRBD1 might be the D (5 bases). The germline gives CDR1 WNHNN, CDR2 SYGVQD (reference sequence). CDR3 size: 15 residues. V gave up 0 bases and J gave up 5 bases, with 13 bases separating them.

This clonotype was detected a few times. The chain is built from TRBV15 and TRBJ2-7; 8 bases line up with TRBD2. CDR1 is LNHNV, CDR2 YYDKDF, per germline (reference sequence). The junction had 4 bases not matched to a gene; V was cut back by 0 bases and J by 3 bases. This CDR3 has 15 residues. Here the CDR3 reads CATSREERGSYEQYF. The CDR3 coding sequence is TGTGCCACCAGCAGAGAGGAGCGGGGGAGCTACGAGCAGTACTTC.

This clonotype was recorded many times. Written as DNA, the CDR3 is TGCGCCAGCAGCTACGACAGGGGGAACACTGAAGCTTTCTTT. As protein: CASSYDRGNTEAFF. V gene TRBV5-1 combines with J gene TRBJ1-1; 8 bases are a match to TRBD1. Germline loops: CDR1 SGHRS, CDR2 YFSETQ. The CDR3 spans 14 residues. With V trimmed by 3 bases and J by 1 base, 2 bases remained unmatched. The entire variable domain, with the rest obtained from reference TRBV5-1 and TRBJ1-1, is as follows: KAGVTQTPRYLIKTRGQQVTLSCSPISGHRSVSWYQQTPGQGLQFLFEYFSETQRNKGNFPGRFSGRQFSNSRSEMNVSTLELGDSALYLCASSYDRGNTEAFFGQGTRLTVV.

The CDR3 is CASSFEAEGAQYF. As DNA, the CDR3 is TGTGCCAGCAGTTTCGAGGCCGAGGGCGCTCAGTACTTC. The chain couples TRBV6-1 to TRBJ2-4, with D perhaps TRBD2 (5 bases). The germline V and J ends were trimmed by 5 bases and 12 bases, with 17 bases remaining between them. The CDR3 covers 13 residues. CDR1 is MNHNS, CDR2 SASEGT, per germline.